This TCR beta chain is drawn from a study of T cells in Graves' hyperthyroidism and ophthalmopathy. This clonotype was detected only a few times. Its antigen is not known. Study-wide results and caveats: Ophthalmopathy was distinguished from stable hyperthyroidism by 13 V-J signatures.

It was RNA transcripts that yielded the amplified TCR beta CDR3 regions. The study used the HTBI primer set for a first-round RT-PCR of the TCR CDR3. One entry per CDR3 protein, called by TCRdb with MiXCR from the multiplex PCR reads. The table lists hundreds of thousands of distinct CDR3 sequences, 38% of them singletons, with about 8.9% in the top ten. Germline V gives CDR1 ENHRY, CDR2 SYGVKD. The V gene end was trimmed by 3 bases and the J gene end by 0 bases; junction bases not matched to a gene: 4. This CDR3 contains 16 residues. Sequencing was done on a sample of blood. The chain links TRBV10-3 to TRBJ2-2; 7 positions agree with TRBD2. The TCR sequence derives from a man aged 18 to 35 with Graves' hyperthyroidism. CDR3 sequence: CAISDPGGTNTGELFF. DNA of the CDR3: TGTGCCATCAGTGACCCGGGGGGTACGAACACCGGGGAGCTGTTTTTT.